This passage covers 27 T cell receptor beta chains from one sample sequenced in a study of vaccination effects on CD4 cells after COVID-19. CD4+ T cell isolation took place after nine to eleven days of culture. The antigens for these receptors are not known. Profiling relied on immunoSEQ multiplex PCR, and the TCRdb table lists in-frame clones only, not all of them. This sample has under 60,000 clones, with 65% to 80% found just once. This specimen consisted of CD4+ T cells from PBMCs cultured without peptide, obtained before COVID-19 vaccination. The receptor source for this set is a human donor who received a COVID-19 vaccine.

This chain uses TRBV7-3 with TRBJ2-5, with a possible D match to TRBD2 (6 bases). In germline, CDR1 is SGHTA, CDR2 FQGTGA. Trimming took off 8 bases at V and 1 base at J, with 11 bases between the two ends. This CDR3 is built from 13 residues. The CDR3 is CASSDGGQETQYF. As DNA, the CDR3 is TGTGCCAGCTCGGACGGGGGCCAAGAGACCCAGTACTTC.

This clone has a handful of counts. CDR3 coding DNA: TGTGCCAGCAGTGAGTCTCCGGTTGGAAACACCATATATTTT. It codes for CASSESPVGNTIYF. The V call is TRBV2, the J call TRBJ1-3; D gene unclear. Germline assignment: CDR1 SNHLY and CDR2 FYNNEI. Trimming removed 3 bases at V and 3 bases at J, with 9 bases between. The CDR3 runs 14 residues.

The V gene is TRBV5-1, the J gene TRBJ1-1; D possibly corresponds to TRBD1 (5 bases). Germline V gene sequence: CDR1 SGHRS, CDR2 YFSETQ. CDR3 size: 13 residues. The V end lost 0 bases, the J end lost 4 bases, and 7 bases lay between the germline ends. The CDR3 reads CASSLGGGTEAFF. CDR3 in DNA: TGCGCCAGCAGCTTGGGGGGCGGCACTGAAGCTTTCTTT.

The chain employs TRBV10-3 and TRBJ2-3; 8 nucleotides align to TRBD1. This CDR3 comprises 17 residues. The V segment lost 4 bases and the J segment 6 bases; nucleotides outside the gene matches: 15. Germline V lookup: CDR1 ENHRY, CDR2 SYGVKD. CDR3 residues: CAISGGDRKLGSDTQYF. The CDR3 nucleotides are TGTGCCATCAGTGGGGGGGACAGGAAACTCGGGTCGGATACGCAGTATTTT.

The chain joins TRBV2 to TRBJ1-6; TRBD1 agrees at 7 bases. This CDR3 has 13 amino acids. After removal of 7 bases from V and 13 bases from J, the junction contained 10 bases not matched to a gene. Germline lookup yields CDR1 SNHLY and CDR2 FYNNEI. The CDR3 nucleotides read TGTGCCAGCACCAAGGACAGGACGGCCCCCCTCCACTTT. It yields the protein CASTKDRTAPLHF.

This chain links TRBV4-1 with TRBJ1-1; D gene ambiguous. The CDR3 length is 14 residues. CDR1 is MGHRA and CDR2 is YSYEKL in the germline V gene. Trimming removed 3 bases from V and 0 bases from J, with 8 bases in between. The chain's CDR3 is CASSQRTVNTEAFF. CDR3 coding DNA: TGCGCCAGCAGCCAGAGGACGGTGAACACTGAAGCTTTCTTT.

This rearrangement joins TRBV28 to TRBJ1-2; 9 nucleotides line up with TRBD1. The CDR3 contains 15 residues. The germline gives CDR1 MDHEN, CDR2 SYDVKM. V was clipped by 5 bases and J by 4 bases; unmatched bases: 8. This chain's CDR3 is CASSIEGTGTYGYTF. The CDR3 bases are TGTGCCAGCAGTATTGAAGGGACAGGGACCTATGGCTACACCTTC.

This clone was found a few times. The chain employs TRBV5-1 and TRBJ1-1; tentatively, D is TRBD1 (5 bases). Looked up from germline, CDR1 is SGHRS and CDR2 is YFSETQ. Trimming removed 4 bases from V and 4 bases from J, with 20 bases in between. The CDR3 consists of 16 residues. The CDR3, as DNA: TGCGCCAGCAGCGGTGGGTCTCGCCTGGGGGGCACTGAAGCTTTCTTT. It is translated as CASSGGSRLGGTEAFF.

This clone was seen a few times. This chain joins TRBV5-1 and TRBJ1-2, with D possibly being TRBD1 (6 bases). The CDR3 is 13 amino acids. Per germline, CDR1 SGHRS and CDR2 YFSETQ. Trimming stripped 0 bases from V and 6 bases from J, with 9 bases between. The CDR3 spells CASSLGGPDGYTF. In DNA form, the CDR3 reads TGCGCCAGCAGCTTGGGGGGGCCGGATGGCTACACCTTC.

V and J are TRBV5-1 and TRBJ2-1; a possible D gene is TRBD2 (6 bases). The CDR3 is 19 residues long. CDR1 and CDR2 from the germline V gene are SGHRS and YFSETQ. V lost 2 bases and J 0 bases, leaving 21 bases between the germline ends. This chain's CDR3 is CASSFGLARSTSSYNEQFF. The CDR3 DNA follows: TGCGCCAGCAGCTTCGGGCTAGCGAGATCCACGAGCTCCTACAATGAGCAGTTCTTC.

Here the CDR3 reads CASSLTGRGITDTQYF. As DNA, the CDR3 is TGCGCCAGCAGCTTAACTGGCAGGGGAATCACAGATACGCAGTATTTT. V usage is TRBV5-1 and J usage is TRBJ2-3; TRBD1 might be the D (6 bases). This CDR3 region has 16 residues. Germline CDR1 reads SGHRS; CDR2 reads YFSETQ. V lost 2 bases and J 2 bases, leaving 15 bases between the germline ends.

This clone was seen a few times. V usage is TRBV18 and J usage is TRBJ1-5; D is unclear. V was trimmed by 1 base and J by 0 bases, leaving 4 bases between them. This CDR3 has 14 amino acids. CDR1 and CDR2 (germline): KGHSH, LQKENI. In DNA form, the CDR3 reads TGTGCCAGCTCACCACTCGGTAGCAATCAGCCCCAGCATTTT. Amino acid sequence: CASSPLGSNQPQHF.

About this clone itself: Distinct nucleotide sequences in the sample also encode this CDR3. This chain joins TRBV11-2 and TRBJ1-2, with TRBD1 matching over 9 bases. Germline V CDR1 and CDR2: SGHAT, FQNNGV. The J segment lost 2 bases and the V segment lost 5 bases, leaving 3 bases of the junction unmatched. This CDR3 is 14 amino acids long. The CDR3 DNA is TGTGCCAGCAGCCCCGGACAGGGGAACTATGGCTACACCTTC. Protein: CASSPGQGNYGYTF.

The chain couples TRBV6-6 to TRBJ1-2, with TRBD1 matching over 9 bases. In germline, CDR1 is MNHNY, CDR2 SVGAGI (reference sequence). Losses at the gene ends were 6 bases for V and 8 bases for J; bases not matched to a gene: 7. The CDR3 runs to 13 residues. The CDR3 region is CASRRTGDAGYTF. CDR3 DNA: TGTGCCAGCAGGCGGACAGGGGATGCCGGCTACACCTTC.

V is TRBV6-6 and J is TRBJ2-2; no clear D gene. From germline, CDR1 is MNHNY and CDR2 SVGAGI (reference sequence). The CDR3 covers 13 residues. Between the trimmed V and J ends, which lost 5 bases and 7 bases, there was a span of 11 bases. In DNA, the CDR3 is TGTGCCAGCAGTCCCTCCTTGGGCGGGGAGCTGTTTTTT. Protein: CASSPSLGGELFF.

J is TRBJ1-1 and V is TRBV20-1, with a weak D call TRBD1 (5 bases). This CDR3 contains 11 residues. Germline CDR1 is DFQATT and CDR2 is SNEGSKA (reference sequence). The V and J ends lost 6 bases and 5 bases respectively, with 10 bases between them. Here the CDR3 reads CSAHDSTEAFF. CDR3 coding DNA: TGCAGTGCCCACGACAGTACTGAAGCTTTCTTT.

The genes are TRBV19 and TRBJ1-1; weak D call: TRBD1 (6 bases). The CDR3 contains 15 residues. Trimming shortened V by 7 bases and J by 0 bases, and 15 bases separated the two germline ends. Germline V lookup: CDR1 LNHDA, CDR2 SQIVND (reference sequence). CDR3 sequence: CASTLDRTMNTEAFF. CDR3 bases: TGTGCCAGTACCCTTGACAGGACTATGAACACTGAAGCTTTCTTT.

This chain connects TRBV7-9 to TRBJ2-1, with D perhaps TRBD1 (6 bases). The germline V and J ends were trimmed by 5 bases and 6 bases, with 11 bases remaining between them. Germline-derived CDR1 and CDR2 are SEHNR and FQNEAQ (reference sequence). CDR3 length: 13 residues. The CDR3 DNA reads as TGTGCCAGCAGCCTCGGGACATTCAATGAGCAGTTCTTC. This sequence encodes CASSLGTFNEQFF.

This clone was recorded once. This chain uses TRBV10-3 with TRBJ2-1; D gene unclear. The CDR3 contains 11 residues. With 6 bases removed from V and 5 bases from J, the gap between germline ends came to 5 bases. The germline gives CDR1 ENHRY, CDR2 SYGVKD. The CDR3 protein is CAISQDNEQFF. The CDR3 DNA reads TGTGCCATCAGCCAGGACAATGAGCAGTTCTTC.

The chain has TRBV5-1 and TRBJ1-1; D might be TRBD1 (5 bases). This CDR3 spans 14 amino acids. Germline-derived CDR1 and CDR2 are SGHRS and YFSETQ. V lost 2 bases to trimming and J lost 1 base, with 9 bases between them. CDR3 bases: TGCGCCAGCAGCTTACGCCAGGGGAACACTGAAGCTTTCTTT. Protein sequence: CASSLRQGNTEAFF.

The chain joins TRBV10-3 to TRBJ2-3, with 7 bases fitting TRBD1. The CDR3 runs 14 residues. CDR1 is ENHRY and CDR2 is SYGVKD in the germline V gene. The V segment lost 5 bases and the J segment 3 bases; nucleotides outside the gene matches: 5. Here the CDR3 reads CAISRQGTTDTQYF. The CDR3 nucleotides read TGTGCCATCAGTCGACAGGGTACTACAGATACGCAGTATTTT.

This chain uses TRBV30 with TRBJ1-6, with D perhaps TRBD1 (5 bases). This CDR3 region has 10 residues. The germline CDR1 and CDR2 sequences are GTSNPN and SVGIG (reference sequence). Here the CDR3 reads CAYAGPPLHF. The CDR3 bases are TGTGCTTATGCGGGGCCACCCCTCCACTTT.

This clone appeared once. The chain combines TRBV5-1 with TRBJ2-5; 11 nucleotides line up with TRBD2. The CDR3 has 17 residues. J was trimmed by 1 base and V by 0 bases; bases with no gene match: 5. Germline V gives CDR1 SGHRS, CDR2 YFSETQ. As DNA, the CDR3 is TGCGCCAGCAGCTTGGCCGGGACTAGCGGAATCCAAGAGACCCAGTACTTC. This encodes CASSLAGTSGIQETQYF.

This clone has only a few counts. J is TRBJ2-5 and V is TRBV5-1; tentatively, D is TRBD1 or TRBD2 (5 bases each). Germline V gives CDR1 SGHRS, CDR2 YFSETQ. V lost 6 bases to trimming and J lost 7 bases, with 16 bases between them. The CDR3 extends over 13 amino acids. The CDR3 nucleotides read TGCGCCAGCACGGAGGCAGGGTTACGGACCCAGTACTTC. It encodes CASTEAGLRTQYF.

This chain uses TRBV5-6 with TRBJ1-2; D gene unclear. This CDR3 comprises 16 residues. The germline gives CDR1 SGHDT, CDR2 YYEEEE. Trimming pared 1 base from V and 5 bases from J, leaving 18 bases between. CDR3 sequence: CASSLRQLTRTYGYTF. Written as DNA, the CDR3 is TGTGCCAGCAGCTTGAGGCAGCTTACTAGAACGTATGGCTACACCTTC.

This chain uses TRBV6-5 with TRBJ2-7; TRBD1 matches 9 bases. The CDR3 is 15 amino acids. Germline V gives CDR1 MNHEY, CDR2 SVGAGI. J lost 4 bases, V lost 5 bases, and 9 bases had no gene match. As DNA, the CDR3 is TGTGCCAGCAGTCGTTCAACAGGGGGCATTTACGAGCAGTACTTC. Its protein is CASSRSTGGIYEQYF.

This clone is labeled medium-sized (0.01 to 0.1%). The chain couples TRBV3-1 (or the pseudogene TRBV3-2) to TRBJ1-6, with D possibly TRBD1 on 6 matching bases. The CDR3 is 12 residues long. Deletions cut 6 bases from V and 14 bases from J, with 14 bases between. In germline, CDR1 is LGHDT, CDR2 YNNKEL (reference sequence). In DNA, the CDR3 is TGTGCCAGCAGTCCGGGACATCTTACCCTCCACTTT. Amino acids: CASSPGHLTLHF.